The source of this T cell receptor (beta chain) is a study of T cells expressing NK-cell markers (dated by TCRdb to the early 2020s). At the level of the whole study: TCR beta-chain repertoires were profiled in sorted CD3+CD56+NKG2C+, CD3+CD56+NKG2C- and CD3+CD56-NKG2C+ T-cell subsets from several donors. The libraries were sequenced on Illumina HiSeq 2000/2500, MiSeq or NextSeq, producing 2 x 150 bp reads. The study sequenced eight donors, all healthy volunteers chosen at random: three men and five women. Among the eight sequenced donors, only one was HCMV-seronegative, while the other seven were HCMV-seropositive. The investigation overall reported the following: Those dominant clonotypes were again the most abundant among CD3+CD56-NKG2C+ cells in several donors, at roughly 28.3-60.1%. For several donors, the dominant CD3+CD56+NKG2C+ clonotypes were among the top 10 CD8+ clonotypes and accounted for about 1.0-7.5% of CD8+ T cells. It remained unclear whether the expanded NKG2C-expressing T cell clones were specific for HCMV antigens.

From the germline V gene, CDR1 is SGHAT and CDR2 is FQNNGV. The CDR3, cysteine through phenylalanine, is 13 amino acids long. No DNA was logged. Remarks on this clonotype: There is no known antigen for this receptor.

TCRdb records Illumina HiSeq 2000 as the sequencer. TCR beta cDNA libraries were made by 5'RACE template switching that added a universal primer site and unique molecular identifiers. Synthesis of cDNA was primed from the TCR beta constant segment and was followed by two consecutive PCR amplification steps. Regarding the original processing steps: MIGEC was used to demultiplex reads and group the reads by UMI, and MiTCR was used to assemble and quantify clonotypes. To remove erroneous sequences, TCR cDNA sequences were retained only when supported by two or more reads. The tcR package was used for downstream repertoire analysis, and clonotypes were matched between fractions using CDR3 nucleotide sequence together with V segment. Antigen specificity was annotated against VDJdb with VDJmatch, allowing one amino acid substitution in CDR3. Each CDR3 protein sequence appears as one entry after TCRdb reprocessed the reads, and no DNA is included. TCRdb, rather than the study authors, made the V and J calls. The sample's table lists a count of 440,000 or so distinct CDR3 sequences. The top ten clones comprise less than 7.5% of the sample.

HCMV serostatus was determined by detecting HCMV-specific IgG in serum with a commercial ELISA kit. Ficoll density gradient centrifugation was used to isolate peripheral blood mononuclear cells from blood. This receptor was taken from a woman aged 18 to 75 in good health. Sequencing was performed on blood T cells: a sorted CD56 or NKG2C T cell subset, CD4+ or CD8+ T cells, or bulk PBMC T cells (not recorded which). The chain is made from TRBV11-2 and TRBJ1-1. The CDR3 region reads CASSLVRKHEAFF.